This TCR beta chain originates from a study of identical twins. V lost 3 bases, J lost 1 base, and 5 bases stayed unmatched. The CDR3 runs 17 residues. MiXCR was run by TCRdb on the 5' RACE reads, yielding one entry per CDR3 protein. The sample holds around 370,000 distinct CDR3 sequences, 8.5% to 10% seen once. This clonotype was seen a few times. Healthy Caucasian individuals made up all the donors. The TCR was taken from a woman aged 50 to 65 in good health. The chain couples TRBV12-3 or TRBV12-4 to TRBJ2-1, with 11 bases aligning to TRBD2. The source material was naive T cells sorted from blood. CDR3: CASSFRASGRSYNEQFF. The CDR3, as DNA: TGTGCCAGCAGTTTTAGGGCTAGCGGGAGGTCCTACAATGAGCAGTTCTTC.